This TCR beta chain comes out of a study of human T cells and chemical hapten exposure. Time point here: pre-sensitization, week 0. The treatment: therapeutic diphenylcyclopropenone sensitization with weekly scalp DPC. General study points: Sensitizing with DPC caused no change in TCRs above 1 in 1000 frequency.

V trimming: 5 bases; J trimming: 1 base; junction bases outside the gene matches: 7. The CDR3 extends over 15 amino acids. CDR1 is DFQATT and CDR2 is SNEGSKA in the germline V gene (reference sequence). This clonotype occurred a few times. The antigen remains undetermined. TCRdb reanalysed the RACE reads using MiXCR and keeps one entry per CDR3 protein. This table holds some 74,000 distinct CDR3 sequences, less than 15% found once. The receptor was isolated from a woman in her forties or fifties with alopecia areata. Some clones in this sample may be carry-over from other donors' samples. This specimen consisted of whole blood, obtained in connection with sensitization to the hapten diphenylcyclopropenone (DPC). The J gene is TRBJ1-5, the V gene TRBV20-1; 8 nucleotides align to TRBD1. CDR3 region: CSARRQGASNQPQHF. The CDR3 DNA follows: TGCAGTGCTCGGCGGCAGGGGGCGAGCAATCAGCCCCAGCATTTT.